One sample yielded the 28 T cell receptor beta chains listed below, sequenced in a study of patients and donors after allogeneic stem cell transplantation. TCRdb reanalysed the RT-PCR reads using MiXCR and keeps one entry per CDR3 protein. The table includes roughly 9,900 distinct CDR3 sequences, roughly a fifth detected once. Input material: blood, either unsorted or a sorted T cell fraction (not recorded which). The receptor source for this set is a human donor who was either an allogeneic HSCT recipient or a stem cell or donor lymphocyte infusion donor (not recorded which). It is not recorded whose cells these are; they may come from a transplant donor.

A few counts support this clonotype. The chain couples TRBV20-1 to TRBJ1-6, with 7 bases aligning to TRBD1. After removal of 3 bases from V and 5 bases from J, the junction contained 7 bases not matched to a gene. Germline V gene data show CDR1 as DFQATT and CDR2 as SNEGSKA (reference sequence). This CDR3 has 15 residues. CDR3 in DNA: TGCAGTGCTAGCGACGGGACAGTTCATAATTCACCCCTCCACTTT. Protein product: CSASDGTVHNSPLHF.

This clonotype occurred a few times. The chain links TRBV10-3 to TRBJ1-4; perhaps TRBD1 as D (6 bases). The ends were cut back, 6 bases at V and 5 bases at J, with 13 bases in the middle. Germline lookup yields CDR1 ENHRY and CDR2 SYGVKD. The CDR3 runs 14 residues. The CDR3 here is CAIRDSKENEKLFF. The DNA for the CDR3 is TGTGCCATCAGGGACAGTAAAGAAAATGAAAAACTGTTTTTT.

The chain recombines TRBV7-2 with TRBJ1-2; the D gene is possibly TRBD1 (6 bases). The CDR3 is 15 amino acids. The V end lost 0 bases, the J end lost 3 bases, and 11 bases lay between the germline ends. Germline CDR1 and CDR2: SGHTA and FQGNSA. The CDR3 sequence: CASSLARTDYYGYTF. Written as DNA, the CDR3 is TGTGCCAGCAGCTTAGCCAGGACAGACTACTATGGCTACACCTTC.

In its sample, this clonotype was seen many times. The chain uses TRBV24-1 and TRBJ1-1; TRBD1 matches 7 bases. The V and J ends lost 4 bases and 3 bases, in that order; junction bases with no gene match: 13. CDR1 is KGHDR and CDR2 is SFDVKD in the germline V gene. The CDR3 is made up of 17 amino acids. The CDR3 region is CATSDREGAHHHTEAFF. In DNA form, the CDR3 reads TGTGCCACCAGTGACCGCGAGGGGGCGCATCATCACACTGAAGCTTTCTTT.

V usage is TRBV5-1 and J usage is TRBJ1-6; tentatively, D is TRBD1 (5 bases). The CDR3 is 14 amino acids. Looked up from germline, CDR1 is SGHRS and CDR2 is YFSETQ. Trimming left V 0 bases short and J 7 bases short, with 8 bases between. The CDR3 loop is CASSLAGSNSPLHF. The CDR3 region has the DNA TGCGCCAGCAGCTTGGCAGGGAGCAATTCACCCCTCCACTTT.

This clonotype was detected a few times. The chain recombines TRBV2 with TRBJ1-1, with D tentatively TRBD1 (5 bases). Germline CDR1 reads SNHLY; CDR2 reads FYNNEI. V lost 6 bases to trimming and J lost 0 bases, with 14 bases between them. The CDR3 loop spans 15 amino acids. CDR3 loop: CASRQSAGMNTEAFF. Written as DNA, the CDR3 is TGTGCCAGCAGACAGTCTGCAGGGATGAACACTGAAGCTTTCTTT.

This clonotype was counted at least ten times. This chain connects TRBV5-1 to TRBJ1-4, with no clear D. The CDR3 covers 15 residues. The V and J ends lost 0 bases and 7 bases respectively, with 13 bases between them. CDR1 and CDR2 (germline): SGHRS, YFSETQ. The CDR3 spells CASSLAQGSGEKLFF. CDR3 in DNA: TGCGCCAGCAGCTTGGCCCAAGGATCGGGTGAAAAACTGTTTTTT.

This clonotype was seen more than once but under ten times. CDR3 in amino acids: CSYGQATNTEAFF. The CDR3 nucleotides read TGCAGTTATGGACAGGCGACGAACACTGAAGCTTTCTTT. The V call is TRBV20-1, the J call TRBJ1-1, with TRBD1 matching over 7 bases. Losses at the gene ends were 8 bases for V and 1 base for J; bases not matched to a gene: 7. Germline CDR1 and CDR2: DFQATT and SNEGSKA (reference sequence). CDR3 size: 13 residues.

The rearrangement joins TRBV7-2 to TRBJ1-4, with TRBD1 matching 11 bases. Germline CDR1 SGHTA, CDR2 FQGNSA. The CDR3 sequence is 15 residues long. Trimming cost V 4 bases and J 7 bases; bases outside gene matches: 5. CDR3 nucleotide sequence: TGTGCCAGCAGCTCGACCGGGACAGGGGGTGAAAAACTGTTTTTT. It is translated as CASSSTGTGGEKLFF.

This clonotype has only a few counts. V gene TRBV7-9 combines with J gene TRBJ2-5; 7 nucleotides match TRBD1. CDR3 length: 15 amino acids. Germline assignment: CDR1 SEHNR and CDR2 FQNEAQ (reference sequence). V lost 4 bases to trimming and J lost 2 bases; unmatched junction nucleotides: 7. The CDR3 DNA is TGTGCCAGCAGCTGGCCAGGGGGACCGCAAGAGACCCAGTACTTC. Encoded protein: CASSWPGGPQETQYF.

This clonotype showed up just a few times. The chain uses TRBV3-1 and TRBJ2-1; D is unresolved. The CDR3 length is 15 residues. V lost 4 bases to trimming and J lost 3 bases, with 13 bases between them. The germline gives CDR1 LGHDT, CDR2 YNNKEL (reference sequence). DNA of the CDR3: TGTGCCAGCAGCCCCCCTAGGAACGTCTACAATGAGCAGTTCTTC. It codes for CASSPPRNVYNEQFF.

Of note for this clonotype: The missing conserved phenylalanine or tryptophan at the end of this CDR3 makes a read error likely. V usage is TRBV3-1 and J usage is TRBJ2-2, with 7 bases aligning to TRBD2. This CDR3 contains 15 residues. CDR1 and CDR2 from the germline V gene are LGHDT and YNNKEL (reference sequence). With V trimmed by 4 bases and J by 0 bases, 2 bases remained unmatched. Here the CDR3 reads CASSRDYSNTGELFL. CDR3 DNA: TGTGCCAGCAGCCGGGACTACTCGAACACCGGGGAGCTGTTTTTG.

As DNA, the CDR3 is TGTGCCAGCAGGTCCACAGGGACTAATGAAAAACTGTTTTTT. This translates into CASRSTGTNEKLFF. V is TRBV6-1 and J is TRBJ1-4; a possible D gene is TRBD1 (6 bases). The CDR3 loop spans 14 amino acids. V lost 6 bases, J lost 2 bases, and 10 bases lay in between. CDR1 is MNHNS, CDR2 SASEGT, per germline.

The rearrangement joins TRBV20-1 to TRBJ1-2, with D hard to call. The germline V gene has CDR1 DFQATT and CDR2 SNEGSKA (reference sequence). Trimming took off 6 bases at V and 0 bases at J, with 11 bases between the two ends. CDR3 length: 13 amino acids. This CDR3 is CSASLGANYGYTF. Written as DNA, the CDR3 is TGCAGTGCCTCTTTAGGAGCTAACTATGGCTACACCTTC.

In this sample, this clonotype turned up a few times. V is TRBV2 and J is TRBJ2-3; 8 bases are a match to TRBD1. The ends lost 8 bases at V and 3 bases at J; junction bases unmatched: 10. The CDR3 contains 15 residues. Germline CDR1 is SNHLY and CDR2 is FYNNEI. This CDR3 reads CASLQGEGLTDTQYF. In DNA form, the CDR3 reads TGTGCCAGCTTACAGGGGGAAGGCTTGACAGATACGCAGTATTTT.

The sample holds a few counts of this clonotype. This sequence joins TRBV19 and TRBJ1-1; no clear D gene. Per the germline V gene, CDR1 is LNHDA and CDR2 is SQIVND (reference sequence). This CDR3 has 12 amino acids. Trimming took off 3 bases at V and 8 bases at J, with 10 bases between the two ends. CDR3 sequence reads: CASSIGEVEAFF. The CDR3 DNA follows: TGTGCCAGTAGTATCGGGGAAGTAGAAGCTTTCTTT.

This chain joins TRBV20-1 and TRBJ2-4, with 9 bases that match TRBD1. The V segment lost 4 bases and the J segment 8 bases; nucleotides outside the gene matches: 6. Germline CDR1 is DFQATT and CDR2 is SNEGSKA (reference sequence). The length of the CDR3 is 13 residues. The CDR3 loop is CSATQGAGDIQYF. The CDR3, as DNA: TGCAGTGCTACACAGGGGGCGGGAGACATTCAGTACTTC.

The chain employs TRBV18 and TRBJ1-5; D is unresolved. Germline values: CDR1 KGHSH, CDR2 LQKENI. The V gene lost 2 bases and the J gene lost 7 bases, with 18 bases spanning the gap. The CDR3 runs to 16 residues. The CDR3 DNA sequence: TGTGCCAGCTCACCATTTGAGGCAGCCCAAGGGCAGCCCCAGCATTTT. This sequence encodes CASSPFEAAQGQPQHF.

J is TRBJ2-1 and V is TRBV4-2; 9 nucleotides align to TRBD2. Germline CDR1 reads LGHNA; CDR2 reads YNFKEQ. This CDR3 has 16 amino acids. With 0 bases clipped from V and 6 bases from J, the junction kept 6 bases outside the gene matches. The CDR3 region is CASSQEAGGPGNEQFF. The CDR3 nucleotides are TGTGCCAGCAGCCAAGAAGCGGGGGGACCGGGCAATGAGCAGTTCTTC.

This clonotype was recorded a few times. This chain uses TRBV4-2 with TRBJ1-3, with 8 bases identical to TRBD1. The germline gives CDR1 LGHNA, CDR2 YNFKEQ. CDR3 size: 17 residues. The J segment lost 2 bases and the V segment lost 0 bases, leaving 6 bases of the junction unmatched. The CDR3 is CASSQDNLGQAGNTIYF. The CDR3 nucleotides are TGTGCCAGCAGCCAAGATAACTTGGGACAGGCTGGAAACACCATATATTTT.

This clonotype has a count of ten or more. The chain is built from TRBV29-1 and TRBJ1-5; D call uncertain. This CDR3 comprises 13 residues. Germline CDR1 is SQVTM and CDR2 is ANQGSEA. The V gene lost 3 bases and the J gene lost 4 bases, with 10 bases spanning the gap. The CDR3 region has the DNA TGCAGCGTTGAGGGCCAACCAAATCAGCCCCAGCATTTT. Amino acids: CSVEGQPNQPQHF.

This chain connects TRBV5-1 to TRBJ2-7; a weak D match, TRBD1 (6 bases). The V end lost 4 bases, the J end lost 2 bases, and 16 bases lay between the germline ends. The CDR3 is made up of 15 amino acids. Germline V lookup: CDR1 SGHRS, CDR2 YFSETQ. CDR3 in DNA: TGCGCCAGCAGCCTAGGGGGAGTGGGAACCTACGAGCAGTACTTC. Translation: CASSLGGVGTYEQYF.

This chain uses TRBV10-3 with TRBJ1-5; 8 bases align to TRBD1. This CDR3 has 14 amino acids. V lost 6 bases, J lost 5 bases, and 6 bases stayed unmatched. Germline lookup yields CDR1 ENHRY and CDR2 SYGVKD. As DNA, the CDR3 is TGTGCCATCAGCGGGACAGGTAATTATCAGCCCCAGCATTTT. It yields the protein CAISGTGNYQPQHF.

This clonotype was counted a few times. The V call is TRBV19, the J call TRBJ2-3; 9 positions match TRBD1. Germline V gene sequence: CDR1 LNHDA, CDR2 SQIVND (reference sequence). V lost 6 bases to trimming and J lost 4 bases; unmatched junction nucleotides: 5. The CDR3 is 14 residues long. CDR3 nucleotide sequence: TGTGCCAGTAGCCCGGGACAGGGAGCAGATACGCAGTATTTT. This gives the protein CASSPGQGADTQYF.

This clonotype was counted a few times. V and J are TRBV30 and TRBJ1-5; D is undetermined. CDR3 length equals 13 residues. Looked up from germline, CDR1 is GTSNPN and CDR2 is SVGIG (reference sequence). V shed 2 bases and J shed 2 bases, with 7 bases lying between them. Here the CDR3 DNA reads TGTGCCTGGAGTCGGGCCGGCAATCAGCCCCAGCATTTT. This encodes CAWSRAGNQPQHF.

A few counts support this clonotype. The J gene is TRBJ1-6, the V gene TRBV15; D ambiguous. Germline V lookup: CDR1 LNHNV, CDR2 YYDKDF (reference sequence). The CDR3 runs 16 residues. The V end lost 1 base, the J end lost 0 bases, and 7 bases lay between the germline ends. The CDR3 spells CATSRGRSSYNSPLHF. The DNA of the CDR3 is TGTGCCACCAGCAGAGGCCGGAGCTCCTATAATTCACCCCTCCACTTT.

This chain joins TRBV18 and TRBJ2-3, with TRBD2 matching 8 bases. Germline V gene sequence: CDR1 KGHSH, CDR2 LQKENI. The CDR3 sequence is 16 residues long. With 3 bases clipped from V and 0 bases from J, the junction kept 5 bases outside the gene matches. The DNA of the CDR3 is TGTGCCAGCTCACCCCTTGCTAGCGGGAGCACAGATACGCAGTATTTT. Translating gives CASSPLASGSTDTQYF.

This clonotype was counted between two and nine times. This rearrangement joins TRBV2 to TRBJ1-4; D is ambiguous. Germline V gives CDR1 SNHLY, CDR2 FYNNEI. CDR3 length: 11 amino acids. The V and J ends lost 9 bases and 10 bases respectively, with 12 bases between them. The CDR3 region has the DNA TGTGCCAGAAAGGAGGGAGTAAAACTGTTTTTT. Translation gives CARKEGVKLFF.